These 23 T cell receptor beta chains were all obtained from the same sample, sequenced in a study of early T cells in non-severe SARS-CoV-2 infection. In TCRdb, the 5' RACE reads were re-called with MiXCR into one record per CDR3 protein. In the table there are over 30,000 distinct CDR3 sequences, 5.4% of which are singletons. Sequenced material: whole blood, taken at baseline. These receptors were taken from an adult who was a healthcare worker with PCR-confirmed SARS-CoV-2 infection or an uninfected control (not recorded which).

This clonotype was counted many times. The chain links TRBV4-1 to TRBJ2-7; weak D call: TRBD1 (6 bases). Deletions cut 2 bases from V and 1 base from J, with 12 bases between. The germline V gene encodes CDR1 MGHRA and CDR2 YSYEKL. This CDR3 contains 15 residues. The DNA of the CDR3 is TGCGCCAGCAGCCAAAACAGGGTAGAATCCTACGAGCAGTACTTC. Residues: CASSQNRVESYEQYF.

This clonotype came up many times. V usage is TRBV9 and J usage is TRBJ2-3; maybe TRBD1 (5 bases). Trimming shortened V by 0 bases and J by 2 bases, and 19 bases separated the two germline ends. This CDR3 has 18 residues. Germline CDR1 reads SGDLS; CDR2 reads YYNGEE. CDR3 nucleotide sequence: TGTGCCAGCAGCGTAGGGGTTGTTGGGGCCCTATACACAGATACGCAGTATTTT. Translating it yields CASSVGVVGALYTDTQYF. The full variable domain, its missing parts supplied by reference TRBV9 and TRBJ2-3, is DSGVTQTPKHLITATGQRVTLRCSPRSGDLSVYWYQQSLDQGLQFLIQYYNGEERAKGNILERFSAQQFPDLHSELNLSSLELGDSALYFCASSVGVVGALYTDTQYFGPGTRLTVL.

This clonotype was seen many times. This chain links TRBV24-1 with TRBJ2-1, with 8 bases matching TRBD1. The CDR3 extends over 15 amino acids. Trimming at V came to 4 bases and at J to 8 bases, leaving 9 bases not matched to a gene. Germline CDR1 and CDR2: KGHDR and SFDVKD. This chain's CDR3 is CATSDARPGGDEQFF. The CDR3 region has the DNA TGTGCCACCAGTGACGCGCGACCAGGGGGCGATGAGCAGTTCTTC.

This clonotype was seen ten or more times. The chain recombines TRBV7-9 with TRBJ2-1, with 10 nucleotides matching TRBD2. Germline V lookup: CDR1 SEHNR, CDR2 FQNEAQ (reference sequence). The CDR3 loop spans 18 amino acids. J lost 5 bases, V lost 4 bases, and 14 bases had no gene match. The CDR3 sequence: CASSSQPGAGGYHNEQFF. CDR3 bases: TGTGCCAGCAGCTCACAGCCAGGAGCGGGAGGGTACCACAATGAGCAGTTCTTC.

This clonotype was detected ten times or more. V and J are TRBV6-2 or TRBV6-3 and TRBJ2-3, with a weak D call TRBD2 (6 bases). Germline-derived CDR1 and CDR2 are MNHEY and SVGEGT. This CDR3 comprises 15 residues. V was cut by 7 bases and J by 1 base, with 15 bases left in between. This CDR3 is CASTYGGWGTDTQYF. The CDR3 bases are TGTGCCAGCACCTACGGGGGTTGGGGCACAGATACGCAGTATTTT.

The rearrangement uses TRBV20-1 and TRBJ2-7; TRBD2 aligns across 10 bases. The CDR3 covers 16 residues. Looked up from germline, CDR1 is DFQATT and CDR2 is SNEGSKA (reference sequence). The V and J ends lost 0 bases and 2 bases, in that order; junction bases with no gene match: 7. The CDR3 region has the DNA TGCAGTGCTAGAGATTTCCCCGGACTAGCGGCCTACGAGCAGTACTTC. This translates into CSARDFPGLAAYEQYF.

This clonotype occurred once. CDR3 in amino acids: CASSQDPYEQYF. The CDR3 DNA reads TGTGCCAGCAGCCAGGACCCCTACGAGCAGTACTTC. The chain uses TRBV3-1 and TRBJ2-7; no definite D call. Looked up from germline, CDR1 is LGHDT and CDR2 is YNNKEL (reference sequence). V was trimmed by 3 bases and J by 2 bases, leaving 5 bases between them. The CDR3 consists of 12 residues.

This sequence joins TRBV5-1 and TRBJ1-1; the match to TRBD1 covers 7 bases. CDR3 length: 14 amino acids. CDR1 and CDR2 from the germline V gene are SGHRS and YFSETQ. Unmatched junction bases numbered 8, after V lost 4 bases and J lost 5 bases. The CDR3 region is CASSGTARRTEAFF. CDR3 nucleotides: TGCGCCAGCAGCGGGACAGCGAGGCGAACTGAAGCTTTCTTT.

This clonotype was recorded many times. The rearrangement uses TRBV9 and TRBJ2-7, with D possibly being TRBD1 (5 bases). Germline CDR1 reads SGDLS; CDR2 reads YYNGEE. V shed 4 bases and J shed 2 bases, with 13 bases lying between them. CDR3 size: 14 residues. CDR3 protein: CASSRPRATYEQYV. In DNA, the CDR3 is TGTGCCAGCAGCCGACCCAGGGCCACCTACGAGCAGTACGTC.

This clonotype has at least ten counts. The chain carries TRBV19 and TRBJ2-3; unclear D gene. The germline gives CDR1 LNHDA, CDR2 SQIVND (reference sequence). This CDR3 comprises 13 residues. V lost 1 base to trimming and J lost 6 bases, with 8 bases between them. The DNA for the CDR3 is TGTGCCAGTAGTATAGGTTTTGGGGATACGCAGTATTTT. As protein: CASSIGFGDTQYF.

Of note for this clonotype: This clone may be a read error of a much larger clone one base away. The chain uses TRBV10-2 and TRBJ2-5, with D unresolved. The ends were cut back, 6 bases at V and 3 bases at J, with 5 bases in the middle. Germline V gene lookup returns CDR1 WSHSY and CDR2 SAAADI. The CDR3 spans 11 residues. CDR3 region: CASRIEETQYF. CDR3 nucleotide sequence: TGCGCCAGCAGAATCGAAGAGACCCAGTACTTC.

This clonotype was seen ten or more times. The CDR3 region is CASSPLSSNTEAFF. The CDR3 DNA sequence: TGCGCCAGCAGCCCTCTCTCTTCGAACACTGAAGCTTTCTTT. The V gene is TRBV4-3, the J gene TRBJ1-1, with D hard to call. CDR3 length equals 14 residues. Germline V lookup: CDR1 LGHNA, CDR2 YSLEER. Trimming took 4 bases from V and 1 from J, leaving 10 bases between them.

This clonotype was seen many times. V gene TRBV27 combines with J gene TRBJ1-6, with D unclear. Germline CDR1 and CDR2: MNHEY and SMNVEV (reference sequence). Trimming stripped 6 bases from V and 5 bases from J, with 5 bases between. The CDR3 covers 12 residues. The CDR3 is CASSRNNSPLHF. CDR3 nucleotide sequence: TGTGCCAGCAGCCGAAATAATTCACCCCTCCACTTT.

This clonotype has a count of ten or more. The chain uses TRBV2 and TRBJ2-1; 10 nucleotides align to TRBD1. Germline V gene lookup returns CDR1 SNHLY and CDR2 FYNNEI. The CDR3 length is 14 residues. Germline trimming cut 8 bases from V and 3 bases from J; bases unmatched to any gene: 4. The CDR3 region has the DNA TGTGCCAGCCAGGACAGGGGGAACTACAATGAGCAGTTCTTC. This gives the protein CASQDRGNYNEQFF.

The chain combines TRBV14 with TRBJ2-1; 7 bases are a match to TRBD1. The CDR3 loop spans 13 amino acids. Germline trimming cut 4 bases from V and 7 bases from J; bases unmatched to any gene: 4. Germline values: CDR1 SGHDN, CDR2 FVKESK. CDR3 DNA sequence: TGTGCCAGCAGCCCGTCCAGGGGGAATGAGCAGTTCTTC. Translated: CASSPSRGNEQFF.

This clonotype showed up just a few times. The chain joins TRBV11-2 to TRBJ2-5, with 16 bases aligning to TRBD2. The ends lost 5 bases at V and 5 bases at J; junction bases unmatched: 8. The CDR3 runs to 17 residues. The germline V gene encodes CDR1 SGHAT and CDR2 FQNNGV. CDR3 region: CASSPGLAGGPRETQYF. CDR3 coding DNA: TGTGCCAGCAGCCCGGGACTAGCGGGAGGGCCGAGGGAGACCCAGTACTTC.

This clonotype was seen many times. The CDR3 DNA sequence: TGTGCCAGCAGCTTAGCGGGACTCACAGATACGCAGTATTTT. Translated: CASSLAGLTDTQYF. V gene TRBV7-2 combines with J gene TRBJ2-3; weak D call: TRBD2 (6 bases). The CDR3 covers 14 residues. Trimming cost V 0 bases and J 2 bases, with 6 bases left between them. Germline loops: CDR1 SGHTA, CDR2 FQGNSA. Complete variable domain (other parts from reference TRBV7-2 and TRBJ2-3): GAGVSQSPSNKVTEKGKDVELRCDPISGHTALYWYRQSLGQGLEFLIYFQGNSAPDKSGLPSDRFSAERTGGSVSTLTIQRTQQEDSAVYLCASSLAGLTDTQYFGPGTRLTVL.

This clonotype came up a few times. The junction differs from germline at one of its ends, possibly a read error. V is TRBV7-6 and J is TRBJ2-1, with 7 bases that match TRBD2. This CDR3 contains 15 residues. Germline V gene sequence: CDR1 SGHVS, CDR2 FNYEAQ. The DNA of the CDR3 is TGTGCCAGCAGCTTAACTAGCGCCTTCTACCATGAGCAGTTCTTC. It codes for CASSLTSAFYHEQFF.

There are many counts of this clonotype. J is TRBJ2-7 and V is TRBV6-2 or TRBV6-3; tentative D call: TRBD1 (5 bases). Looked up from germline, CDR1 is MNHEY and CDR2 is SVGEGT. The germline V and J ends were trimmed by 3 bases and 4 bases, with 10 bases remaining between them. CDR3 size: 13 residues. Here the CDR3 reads CASSYNDRYEQYV. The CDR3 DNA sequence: TGTGCCAGCAGTTATAACGACAGATACGAGCAGTACGTC.

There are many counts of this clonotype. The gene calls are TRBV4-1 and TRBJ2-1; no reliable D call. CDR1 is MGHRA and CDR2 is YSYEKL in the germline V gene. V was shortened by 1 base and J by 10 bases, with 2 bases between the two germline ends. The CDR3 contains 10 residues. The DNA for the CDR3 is TGCGCCAGCAGCCAAGGGGAGCAGTTCTTC. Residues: CASSQGEQFF.

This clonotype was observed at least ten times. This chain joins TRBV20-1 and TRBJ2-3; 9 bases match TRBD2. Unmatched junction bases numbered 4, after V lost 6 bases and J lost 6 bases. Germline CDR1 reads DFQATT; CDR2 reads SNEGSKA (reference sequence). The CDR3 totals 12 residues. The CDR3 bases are TGCAGTGCCAGCGGGAGGCGGGATACGCAGTATTTT. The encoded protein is CSASGRRDTQYF.

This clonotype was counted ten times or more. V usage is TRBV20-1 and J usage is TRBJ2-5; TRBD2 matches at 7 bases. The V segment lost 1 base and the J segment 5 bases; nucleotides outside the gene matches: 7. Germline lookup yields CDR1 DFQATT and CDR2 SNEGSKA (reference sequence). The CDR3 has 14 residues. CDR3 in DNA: TGCAGTGCTAGAGTAGGCGGGAGAGGGGAGACCCAGTACTTC. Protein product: CSARVGGRGETQYF.

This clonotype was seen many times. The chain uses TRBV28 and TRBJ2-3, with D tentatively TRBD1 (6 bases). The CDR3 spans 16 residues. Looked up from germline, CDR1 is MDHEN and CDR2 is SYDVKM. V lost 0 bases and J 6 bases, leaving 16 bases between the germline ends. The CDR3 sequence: CASSLWGSRTVDTQYF. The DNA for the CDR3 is TGTGCCAGCAGTTTATGGGGAAGCAGGACAGTTGATACGCAGTATTTT. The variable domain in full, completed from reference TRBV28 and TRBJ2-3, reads DVKVTQSSRYLVKRTGEKVFLECVQDMDHENMFWYRQDPGLGLRLIYFSYDVKMKEKGDIPEGYSVSREKKERFSLILESASTNQTSMYLCASSLWGSRTVDTQYFGPGTRLTVL.